This T cell receptor beta chain was documented in a study of CD8 T cells in Susac syndrome. After extraction with the RNeasy kit, roughly 0.5 to 1 ug of the RNA was reverse transcribed using random hexamers. MiXCR was run by TCRdb on the immunoSEQ multiplex PCR reads, yielding one entry per CDR3 protein. The sample shows approximately 180,000 distinct CDR3 sequences, 90% to 95% of them seen only once. V lost 1 base to trimming and J lost 8 bases, with 11 bases between them. The germline V gene encodes CDR1 SGHDN and CDR2 FVKESK. The CDR3 runs to 14 residues. Sequencing was carried out using CD4+ T cells from PBMCs. This receptor was obtained from a human donor with Susac syndrome. J is TRBJ1-4 and V is TRBV14; D is unresolved. The CDR3 loop is CASSQASKREKLFF. The CDR3 region has the DNA TGTGCCAGCAGCCAAGCTTCGAAGCGGGAAAAACTGTTTTTT.